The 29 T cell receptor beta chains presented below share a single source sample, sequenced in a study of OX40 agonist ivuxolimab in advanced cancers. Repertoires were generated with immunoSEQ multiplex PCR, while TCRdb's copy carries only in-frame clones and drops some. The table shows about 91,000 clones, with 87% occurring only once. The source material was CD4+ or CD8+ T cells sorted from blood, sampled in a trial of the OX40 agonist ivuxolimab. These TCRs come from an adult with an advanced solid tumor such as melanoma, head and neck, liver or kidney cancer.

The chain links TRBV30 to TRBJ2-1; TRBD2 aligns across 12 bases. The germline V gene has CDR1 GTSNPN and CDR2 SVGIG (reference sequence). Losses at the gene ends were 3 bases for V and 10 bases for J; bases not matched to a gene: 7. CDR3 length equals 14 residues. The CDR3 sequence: CAWRRTSGTREQFF. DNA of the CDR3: TGTGCCTGGAGACGGACTAGCGGGACGCGAGAGCAGTTCTTC.

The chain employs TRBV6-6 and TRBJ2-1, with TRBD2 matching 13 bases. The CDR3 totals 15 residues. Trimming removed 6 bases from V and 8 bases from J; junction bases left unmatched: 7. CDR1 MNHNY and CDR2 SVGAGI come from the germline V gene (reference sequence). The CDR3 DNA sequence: TGTGCCAGCAGCCGGAGGACTAGCGGGAGCTATGAGCAGTTCTTC. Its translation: CASSRRTSGSYEQFF.

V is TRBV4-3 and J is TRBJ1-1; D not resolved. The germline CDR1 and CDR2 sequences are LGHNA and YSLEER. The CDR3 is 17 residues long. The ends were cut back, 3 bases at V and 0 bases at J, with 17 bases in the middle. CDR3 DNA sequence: TGCGCCAGCAGCCAGGCCTTGTTGGGGATAATGAACACTGAAGCTTTCTTT. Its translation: CASSQALLGIMNTEAFF.

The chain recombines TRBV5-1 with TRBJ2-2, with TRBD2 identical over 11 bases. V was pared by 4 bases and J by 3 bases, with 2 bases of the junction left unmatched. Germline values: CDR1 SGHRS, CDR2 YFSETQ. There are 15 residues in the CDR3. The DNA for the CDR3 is TGCGCCAGCAGCCGTAGCGGGAGGGACACCGGGGAGCTGTTTTTT. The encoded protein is CASSRSGRDTGELFF.

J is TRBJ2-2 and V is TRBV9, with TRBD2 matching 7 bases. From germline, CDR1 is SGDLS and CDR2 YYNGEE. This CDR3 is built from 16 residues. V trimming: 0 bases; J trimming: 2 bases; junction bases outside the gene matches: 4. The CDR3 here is CASSVVKGLNTGELFF. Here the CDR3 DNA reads TGTGCCAGCAGCGTAGTGAAGGGACTAAACACCGGGGAGCTGTTTTTT.

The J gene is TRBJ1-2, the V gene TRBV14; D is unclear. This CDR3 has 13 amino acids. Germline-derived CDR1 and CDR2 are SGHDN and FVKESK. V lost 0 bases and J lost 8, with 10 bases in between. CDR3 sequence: CASSQDPFRGYTF. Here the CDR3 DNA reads TGTGCCAGCAGCCAAGATCCTTTCAGAGGCTACACCTTC.

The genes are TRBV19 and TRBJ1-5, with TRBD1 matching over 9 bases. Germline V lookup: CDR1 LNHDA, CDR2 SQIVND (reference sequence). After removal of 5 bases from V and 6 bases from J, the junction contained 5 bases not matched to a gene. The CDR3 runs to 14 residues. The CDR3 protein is CASSGTGGGQPQHF. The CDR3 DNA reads TGTGCCAGTAGTGGAACAGGGGGCGGTCAGCCCCAGCATTTT. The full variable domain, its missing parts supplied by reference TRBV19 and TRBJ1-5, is DGGITQSPKYLFRKEGQNVTLSCEQNLNHDAMYWYRQDPGQGLRLIYYSQIVNDFQKGDIAEGYSVSREKKESFPLTVTSAQKNPTAFYLCASSGTGGGQPQHFGDGTRLSIL.

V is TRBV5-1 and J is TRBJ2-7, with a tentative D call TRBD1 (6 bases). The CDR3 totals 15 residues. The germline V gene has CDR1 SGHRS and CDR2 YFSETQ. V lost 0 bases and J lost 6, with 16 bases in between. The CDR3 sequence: CASSLVQTADSEQYF. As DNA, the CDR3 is TGCGCCAGCAGCTTGGTTCAGACCGCGGACAGCGAGCAGTACTTC.

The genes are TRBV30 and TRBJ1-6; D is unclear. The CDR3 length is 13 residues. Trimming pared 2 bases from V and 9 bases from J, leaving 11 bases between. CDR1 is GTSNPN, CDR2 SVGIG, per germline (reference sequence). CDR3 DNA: TGTGCCTGGAGTCCGGACCGGAGTTCACCCCTCCACTTT. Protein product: CAWSPDRSSPLHF.

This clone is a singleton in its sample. The CDR3 here is CASSSTSGSSNTQYF. CDR3 bases: TGTGCCAGTAGTTCCACTAGCGGGTCTTCGAATACGCAGTATTTT. This sequence joins TRBV19 and TRBJ2-3, with TRBD2 matching over 9 bases. Trimming cost V 5 bases and J 7 bases; bases outside gene matches: 10. Germline CDR1 LNHDA, CDR2 SQIVND (reference sequence). CDR3 size: 15 residues. Drawing the rest from reference TRBV19 and TRBJ2-3, the complete variable domain is DGGITQSPKYLFRKEGQNVTLSCEQNLNHDAMYWYRQDPGQGLRLIYYSQIVNDFQKGDIAEGYSVSREKKESFPLTVTSAQKNPTAFYLCASSSTSGSSNTQYFGPGTRLTVL.

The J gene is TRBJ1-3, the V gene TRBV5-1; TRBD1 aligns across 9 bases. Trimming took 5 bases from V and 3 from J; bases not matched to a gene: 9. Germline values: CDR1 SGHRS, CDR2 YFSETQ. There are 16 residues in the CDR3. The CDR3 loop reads CASRSRDRVVGNTIYF. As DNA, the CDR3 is TGCGCCAGCAGGTCCCGGGACAGGGTCGTTGGAAACACCATATATTTT.

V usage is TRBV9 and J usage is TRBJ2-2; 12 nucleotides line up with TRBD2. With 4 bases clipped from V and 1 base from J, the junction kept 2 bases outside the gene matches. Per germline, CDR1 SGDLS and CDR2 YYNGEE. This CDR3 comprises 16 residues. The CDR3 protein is CASSKLAGGNTGELFF. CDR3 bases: TGTGCCAGCAGCAAACTAGCGGGAGGGAACACCGGGGAGCTGTTTTTT. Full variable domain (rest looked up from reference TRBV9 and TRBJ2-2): DSGVTQTPKHLITATGQRVTLRCSPRSGDLSVYWYQQSLDQGLQFLIQYYNGEERAKGNILERFSAQQFPDLHSELNLSSLELGDSALYFCASSKLAGGNTGELFFGEGSRLTVL.

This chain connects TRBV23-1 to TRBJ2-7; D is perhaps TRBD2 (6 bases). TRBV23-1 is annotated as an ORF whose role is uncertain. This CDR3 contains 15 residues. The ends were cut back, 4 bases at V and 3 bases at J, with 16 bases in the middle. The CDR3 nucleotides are TGCGCCAGCAGTCCCCAACGGGAGTGTATCTACGAGCAGTACTTC. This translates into CASSPQRECIYEQYF.

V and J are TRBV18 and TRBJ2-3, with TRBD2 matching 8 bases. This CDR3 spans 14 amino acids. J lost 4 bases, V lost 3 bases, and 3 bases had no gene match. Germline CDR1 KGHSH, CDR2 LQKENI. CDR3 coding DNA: TGTGCCAGCTCACCGGGGGGACTAGCAGATACGCAGTATTTT. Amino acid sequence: CASSPGGLADTQYF.

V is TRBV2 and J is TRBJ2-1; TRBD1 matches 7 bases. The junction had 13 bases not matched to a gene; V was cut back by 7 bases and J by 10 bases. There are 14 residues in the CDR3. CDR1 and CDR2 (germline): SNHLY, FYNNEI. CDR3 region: CASIVGGQVREQFF. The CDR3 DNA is TGTGCCAGCATCGTCGGCGGACAGGTTCGGGAGCAGTTCTTC.

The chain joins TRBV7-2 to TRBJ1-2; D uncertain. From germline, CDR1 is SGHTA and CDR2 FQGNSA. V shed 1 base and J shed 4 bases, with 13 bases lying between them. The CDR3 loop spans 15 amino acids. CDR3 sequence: CASSLGPPEAYGYTF. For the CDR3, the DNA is TGTGCCAGCAGCTTAGGCCCGCCGGAAGCCTATGGCTACACCTTC.

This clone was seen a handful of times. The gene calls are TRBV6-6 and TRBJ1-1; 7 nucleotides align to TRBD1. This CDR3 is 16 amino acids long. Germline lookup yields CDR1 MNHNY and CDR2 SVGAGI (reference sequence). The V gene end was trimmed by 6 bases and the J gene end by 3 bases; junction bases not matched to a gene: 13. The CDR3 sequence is CASSRRGPDRDTEAFF. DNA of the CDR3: TGTGCCAGCAGCCGAAGGGGCCCCGACAGGGACACTGAAGCTTTCTTT.

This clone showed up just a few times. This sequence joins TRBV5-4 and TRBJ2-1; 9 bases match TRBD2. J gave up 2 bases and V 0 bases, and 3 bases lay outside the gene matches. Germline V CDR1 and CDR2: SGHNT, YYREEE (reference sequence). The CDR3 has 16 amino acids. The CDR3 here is CASSLVAGAPYNEQFF. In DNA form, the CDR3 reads TGTGCCAGCAGCTTGGTAGCGGGAGCACCCTACAATGAGCAGTTCTTC.

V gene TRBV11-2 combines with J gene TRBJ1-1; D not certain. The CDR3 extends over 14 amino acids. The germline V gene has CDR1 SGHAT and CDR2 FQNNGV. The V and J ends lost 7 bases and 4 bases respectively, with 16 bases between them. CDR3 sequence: CASMMTQGVTEAFF. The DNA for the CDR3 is TGTGCCAGCATGATGACACAAGGTGTCACTGAAGCTTTCTTT. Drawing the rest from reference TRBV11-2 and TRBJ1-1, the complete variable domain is EAGVAQSPRYKIIEKRQSVAFWCNPISGHATLYWYQQILGQGPKLLIQFQNNGVVDDSQLPKDRFSAERLKGVDSTLKIQPAKLEDSAVYLCASMMTQGVTEAFFGQGTRLTVV.

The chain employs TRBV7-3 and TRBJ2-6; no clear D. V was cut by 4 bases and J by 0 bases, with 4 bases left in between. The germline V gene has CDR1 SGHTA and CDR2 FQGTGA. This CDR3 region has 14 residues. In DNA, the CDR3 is TGTGCCAGCAGCTCGGACTCTGGGGCCAACGTCCTGACTTTC. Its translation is CASSSDSGANVLTF.

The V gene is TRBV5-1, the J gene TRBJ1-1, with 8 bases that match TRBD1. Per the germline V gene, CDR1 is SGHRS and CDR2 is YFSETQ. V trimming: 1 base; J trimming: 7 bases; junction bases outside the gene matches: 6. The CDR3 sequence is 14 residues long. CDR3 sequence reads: CASSLTDRGGEAFF. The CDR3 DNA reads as TGCGCCAGCAGCTTGACCGACAGGGGTGGTGAAGCTTTCTTT.

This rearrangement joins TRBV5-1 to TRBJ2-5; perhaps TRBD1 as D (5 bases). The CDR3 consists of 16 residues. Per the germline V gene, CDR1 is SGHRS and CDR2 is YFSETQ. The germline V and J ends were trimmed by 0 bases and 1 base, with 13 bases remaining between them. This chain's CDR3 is CASSLGTTLIQETQYF. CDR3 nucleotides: TGCGCCAGCAGCTTGGGGACAACTCTGATCCAAGAGACCCAGTACTTC.

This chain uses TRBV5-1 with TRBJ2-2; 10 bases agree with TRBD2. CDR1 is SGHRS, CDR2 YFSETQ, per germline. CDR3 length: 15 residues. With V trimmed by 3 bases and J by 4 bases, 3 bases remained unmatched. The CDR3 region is CASSWTSGFTGELFF. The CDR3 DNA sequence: TGCGCCAGCAGCTGGACTAGCGGCTTCACCGGGGAGCTGTTTTTT.

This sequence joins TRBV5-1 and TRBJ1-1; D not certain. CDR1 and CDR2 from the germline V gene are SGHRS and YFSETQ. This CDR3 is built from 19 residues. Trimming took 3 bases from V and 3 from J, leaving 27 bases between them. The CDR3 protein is CASSSIEPGSHRDYTEAFF. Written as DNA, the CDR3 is TGCGCCAGCAGCTCGATAGAACCGGGATCCCATAGGGATTACACTGAAGCTTTCTTT.

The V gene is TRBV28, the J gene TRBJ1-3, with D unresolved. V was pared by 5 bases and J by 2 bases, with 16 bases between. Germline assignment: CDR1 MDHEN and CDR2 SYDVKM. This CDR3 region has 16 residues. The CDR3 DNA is TGTGCCAGCAGTCCAGTCAATAGGGTAGCTGGAAACACCATATATTTT. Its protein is CASSPVNRVAGNTIYF.

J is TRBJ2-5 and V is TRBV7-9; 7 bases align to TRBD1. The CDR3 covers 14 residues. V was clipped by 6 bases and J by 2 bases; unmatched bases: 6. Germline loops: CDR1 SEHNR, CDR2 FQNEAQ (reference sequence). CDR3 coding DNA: TGTGCCAGCAGTAGGTCGGGACAGCAAGAGACCCAGTACTTC. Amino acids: CASSRSGQQETQYF.

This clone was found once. CDR3 coding DNA: TGTGCCAGCAGCGTAGGAGTTTTCACTGAAGCTTTCTTT. It translates to CASSVGVFTEAFF. The rearrangement joins TRBV9 to TRBJ1-1; D remains unclear. Per germline, CDR1 SGDLS and CDR2 YYNGEE. Trimming cost V 0 bases and J 4 bases, with 7 bases left between them. The CDR3 is 13 amino acids.

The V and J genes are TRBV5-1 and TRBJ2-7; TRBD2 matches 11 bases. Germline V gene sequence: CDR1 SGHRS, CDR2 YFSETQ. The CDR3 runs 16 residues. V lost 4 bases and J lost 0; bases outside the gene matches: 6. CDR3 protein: CASSTGLAGPSYEQYF. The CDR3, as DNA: TGCGCCAGCAGCACCGGACTAGCGGGTCCCTCCTACGAGCAGTACTTC.

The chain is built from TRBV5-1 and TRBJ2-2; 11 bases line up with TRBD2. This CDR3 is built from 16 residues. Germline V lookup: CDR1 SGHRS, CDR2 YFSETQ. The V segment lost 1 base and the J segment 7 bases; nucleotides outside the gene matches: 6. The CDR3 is CASSLIAGGPVGELFF. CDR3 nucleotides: TGCGCCAGCAGCTTGATAGCGGGAGGGCCGGTCGGGGAGCTGTTTTTT.